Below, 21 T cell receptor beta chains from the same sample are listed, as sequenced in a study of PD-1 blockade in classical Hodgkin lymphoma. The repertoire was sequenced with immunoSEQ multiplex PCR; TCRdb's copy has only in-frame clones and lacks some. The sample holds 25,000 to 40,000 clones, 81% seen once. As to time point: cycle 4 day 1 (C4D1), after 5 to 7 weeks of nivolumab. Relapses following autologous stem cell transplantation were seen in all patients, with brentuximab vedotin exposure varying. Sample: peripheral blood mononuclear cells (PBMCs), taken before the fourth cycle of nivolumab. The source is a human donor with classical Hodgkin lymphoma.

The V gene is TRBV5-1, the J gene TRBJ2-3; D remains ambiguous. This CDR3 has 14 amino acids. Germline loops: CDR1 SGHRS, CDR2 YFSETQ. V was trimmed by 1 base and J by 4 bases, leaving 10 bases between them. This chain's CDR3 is CASSLRILPDTQYF. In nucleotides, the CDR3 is TGCGCCAGCAGCTTGAGGATTCTCCCAGATACGCAGTATTTT. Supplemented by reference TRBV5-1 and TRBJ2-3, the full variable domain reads KAGVTQTPRYLIKTRGQQVTLSCSPISGHRSVSWYQQTPGQGLQFLFEYFSETQRNKGNFPGRFSGRQFSNSRSEMNVSTLELGDSALYLCASSLRILPDTQYFGPGTRLTVL.

DNA for the CDR3: TGTGCCAGCAGTTACGGGGGGAGCTCCTACAATGAGCAGTTCTTC. Protein product: CASSYGGSSYNEQFF. The chain links TRBV6-6 to TRBJ2-1; TRBD2 is a possible D gene (6 bases). Germline V gene sequence: CDR1 MNHNY, CDR2 SVGAGI (reference sequence). This CDR3 region has 15 residues. V gave up 2 bases and J gave up 0 bases, with 8 bases separating them.

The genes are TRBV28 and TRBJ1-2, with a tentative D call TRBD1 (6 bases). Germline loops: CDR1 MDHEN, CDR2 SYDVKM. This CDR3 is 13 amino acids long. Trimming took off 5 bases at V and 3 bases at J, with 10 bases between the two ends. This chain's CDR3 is CASSIQGYYGYTF. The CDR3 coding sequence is TGTGCCAGCAGTATACAGGGTTACTATGGCTACACCTTC.

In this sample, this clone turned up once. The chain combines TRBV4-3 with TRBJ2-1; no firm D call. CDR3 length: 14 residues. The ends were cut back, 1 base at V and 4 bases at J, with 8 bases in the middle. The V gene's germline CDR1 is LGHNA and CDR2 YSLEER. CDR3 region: CASSQGAPYNEQFF. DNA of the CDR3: TGCGCCAGCAGCCAAGGGGCACCGTACAATGAGCAGTTCTTC.

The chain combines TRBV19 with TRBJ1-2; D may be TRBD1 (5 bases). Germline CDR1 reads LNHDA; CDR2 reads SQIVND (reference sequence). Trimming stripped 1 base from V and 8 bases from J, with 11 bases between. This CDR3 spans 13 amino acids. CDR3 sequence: CASSIGGLRGYTF. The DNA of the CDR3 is TGTGCCAGTAGTATAGGGGGGTTGCGAGGCTACACCTTC.

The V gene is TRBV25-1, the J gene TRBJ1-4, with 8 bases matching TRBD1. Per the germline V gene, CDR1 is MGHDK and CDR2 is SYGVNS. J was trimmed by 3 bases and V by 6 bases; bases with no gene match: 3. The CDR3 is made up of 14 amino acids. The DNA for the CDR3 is TGTGCCAGCAGGGGGACAGGACCTAATGAAAAACTGTTTTTT. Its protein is CASRGTGPNEKLFF.

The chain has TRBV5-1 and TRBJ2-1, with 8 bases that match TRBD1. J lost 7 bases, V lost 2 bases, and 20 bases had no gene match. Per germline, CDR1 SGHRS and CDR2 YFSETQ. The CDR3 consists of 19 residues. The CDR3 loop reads CASSLPQWTGKVPWNEQFF. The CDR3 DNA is TGCGCCAGCAGCTTACCCCAGTGGACAGGGAAGGTCCCTTGGAATGAGCAGTTCTTC.

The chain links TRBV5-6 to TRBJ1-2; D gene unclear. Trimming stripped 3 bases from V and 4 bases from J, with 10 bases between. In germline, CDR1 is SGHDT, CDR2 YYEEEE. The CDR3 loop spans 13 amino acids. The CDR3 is CASSSRGGYGYTF. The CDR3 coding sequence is TGTGCCAGCAGCTCCCGGGGAGGCTATGGCTACACCTTC. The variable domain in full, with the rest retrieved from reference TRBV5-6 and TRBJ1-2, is DAGVTQSPTHLIKTRGQQVTLRCSPKSGHDTVSWYQQALGQGPQFIFQYYEEEERQRGNFPDRFSGHQFPNYSSELNVNALLLGDSALYLCASSSRGGYGYTFGSGTRLTVV.

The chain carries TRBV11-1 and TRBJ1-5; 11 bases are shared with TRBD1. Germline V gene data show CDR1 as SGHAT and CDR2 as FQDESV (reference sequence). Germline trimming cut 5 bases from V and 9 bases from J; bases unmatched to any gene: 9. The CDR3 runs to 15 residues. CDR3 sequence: CASSRSGTGGSPQHF. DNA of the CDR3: TGTGCCAGCAGCCGATCCGGGACAGGGGGATCGCCCCAGCATTTT.

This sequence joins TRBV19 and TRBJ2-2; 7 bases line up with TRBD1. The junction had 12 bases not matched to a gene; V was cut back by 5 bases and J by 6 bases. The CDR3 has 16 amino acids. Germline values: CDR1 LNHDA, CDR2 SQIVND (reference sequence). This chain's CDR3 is CASSARQGDRSGELFF. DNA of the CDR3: TGTGCCAGTAGTGCCCGACAGGGTGATAGGTCCGGGGAGCTGTTTTTT.

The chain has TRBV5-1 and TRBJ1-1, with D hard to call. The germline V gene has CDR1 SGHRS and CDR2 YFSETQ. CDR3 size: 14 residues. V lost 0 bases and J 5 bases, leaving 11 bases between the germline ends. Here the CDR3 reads CASSLVGSRTEAFF. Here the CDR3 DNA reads TGCGCCAGCAGCTTGGTAGGGAGCCGGACTGAAGCTTTCTTT.

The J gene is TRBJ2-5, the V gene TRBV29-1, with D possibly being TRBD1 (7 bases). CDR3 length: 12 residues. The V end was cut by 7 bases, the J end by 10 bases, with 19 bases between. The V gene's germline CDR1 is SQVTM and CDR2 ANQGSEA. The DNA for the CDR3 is TGCAGCGCTGGACAGGCAACGGGGGACCAGTACTTC. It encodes CSAGQATGDQYF.

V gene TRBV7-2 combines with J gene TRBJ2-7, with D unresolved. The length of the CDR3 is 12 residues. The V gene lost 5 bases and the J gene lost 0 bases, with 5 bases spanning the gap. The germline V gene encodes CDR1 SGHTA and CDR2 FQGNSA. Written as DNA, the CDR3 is TGTGCCAGCAGCCAGAGCTCCTACGAGCAGTACTTC. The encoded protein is CASSQSSYEQYF.

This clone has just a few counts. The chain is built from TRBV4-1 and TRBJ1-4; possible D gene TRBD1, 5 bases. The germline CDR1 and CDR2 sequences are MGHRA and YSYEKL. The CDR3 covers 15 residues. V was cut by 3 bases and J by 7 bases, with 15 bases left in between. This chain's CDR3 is CASSQSFGGFEKLFF. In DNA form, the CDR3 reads TGCGCCAGCAGCCAGTCCTTCGGGGGGTTTGAAAAACTGTTTTTT.

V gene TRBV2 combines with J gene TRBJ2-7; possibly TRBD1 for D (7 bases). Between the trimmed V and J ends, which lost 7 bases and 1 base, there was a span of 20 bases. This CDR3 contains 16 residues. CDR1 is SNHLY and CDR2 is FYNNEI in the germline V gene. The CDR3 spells CASTTARDSGSYEQYV. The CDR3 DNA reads TGTGCCAGCACCACTGCCCGGGACAGCGGGTCCTACGAGCAGTACGTC.

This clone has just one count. The CDR3 spells CASSPRGSSYNEQFF. CDR3 in DNA: TGTGCCAGCAGTCCAAGAGGAAGCTCCTACAATGAGCAGTTCTTC. This chain links TRBV6-6 with TRBJ2-1, with no clear D. V lost 5 bases and J 0 bases, leaving 11 bases between the germline ends. This CDR3 region has 15 residues. CDR1 is MNHNY and CDR2 is SVGAGI in the germline V gene (reference sequence).

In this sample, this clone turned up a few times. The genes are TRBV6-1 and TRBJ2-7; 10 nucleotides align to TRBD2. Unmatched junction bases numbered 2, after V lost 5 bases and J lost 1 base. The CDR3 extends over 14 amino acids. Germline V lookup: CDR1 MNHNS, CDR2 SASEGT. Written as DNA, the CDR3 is TGTGCCAGCAGTAGTAGCGGGGGGTCCTACGAGCAGTACGTC. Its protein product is CASSSSGGSYEQYV.

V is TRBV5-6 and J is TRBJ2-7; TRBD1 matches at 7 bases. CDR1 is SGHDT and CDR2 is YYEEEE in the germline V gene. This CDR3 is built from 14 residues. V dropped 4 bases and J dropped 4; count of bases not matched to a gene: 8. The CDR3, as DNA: TGTGCCAGCAGCGCGACAGGGTATCCGTACGAGCAGTACTTC. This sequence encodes CASSATGYPYEQYF.

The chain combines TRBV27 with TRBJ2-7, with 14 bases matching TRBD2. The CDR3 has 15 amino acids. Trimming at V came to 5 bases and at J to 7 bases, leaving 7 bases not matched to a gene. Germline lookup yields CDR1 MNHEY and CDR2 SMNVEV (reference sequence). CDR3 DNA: TGTGCCAGCAGTCACGAGACTAGCGGGAGGGGAGAGCAGTACTTC. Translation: CASSHETSGRGEQYF.

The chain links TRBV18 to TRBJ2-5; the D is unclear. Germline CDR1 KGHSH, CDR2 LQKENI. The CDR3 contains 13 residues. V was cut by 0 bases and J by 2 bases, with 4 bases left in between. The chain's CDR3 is CASSPPLQETQYF. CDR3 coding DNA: TGTGCCAGCTCACCACCTTTACAAGAGACCCAGTACTTC.

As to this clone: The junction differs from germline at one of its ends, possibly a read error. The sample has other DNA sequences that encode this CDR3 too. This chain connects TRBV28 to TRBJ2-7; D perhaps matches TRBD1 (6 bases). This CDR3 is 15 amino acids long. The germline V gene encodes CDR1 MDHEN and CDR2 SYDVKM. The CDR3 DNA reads TGTGCTAGCAGTTCTCCGGGACAAACCCCCTACGAGCAGTACTTC. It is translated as CASSSPGQTPYEQYF.